One T cell receptor (beta chain) is described in this entry. The antigen this receptor binds is unknown. Base quality data are lacking; no much larger clone is found one base away. Receptor amplification or capture employed PCR. DNA from cultured CD4+ T cells was subjected to TCR sequencing with the Oncomine TCR Beta short-read assay at the Johns Hopkins FTIC core. Genomic DNA was extracted from the cultured CD4+ T cells with the QIAamp micro DNA kit. Oncomine TCR Beta libraries from cultured CD4+ T cells were pooled using unique dual indexes and sequenced on an Illumina iSeq 100. Per the source publication's procedure: Non-productive sequences were removed, and CDR3s that did not start with C, did not end with F or W, or were shorter than 7 amino acids were discarded. The MANAFEST web application was used to identify antigen-specific clonotypes by comparing peptide-stimulated wells against reference wells and other culture wells. To be called positive, a clone needed an FDR below 0.05, an odds ratio above 5, and a productive frequency above 0.1% in at least two of three replicate wells. A clonotype counted as cross-reactive if it showed significant expansion both in the SARS-CoV-2 spike wells and in at least one common cold coronavirus spike condition. Levenshtein distances (stringdist) and unrooted phylogenetic trees (ape) in R version 3.6.1 were used to assess CDR3 homology. The raw public data were reprocessed by TCRdb itself: fastp quality trimming at Q25, MiXCR clonotype calling, in-frame beta chains only. A single entry per CDR3 protein holds the most common genes and DNA from its merged rows. The V and J calls shown here were made by TCRdb, not taken from the authors' results. The sample table holds some 3,500 distinct CDR3 sequences, of which around 40% were seen once. Of the sample, more than 20% is held by the ten largest clones.

Reading the label with the study, this specimen's treatment or condition is: approximately nine-day PBMC culture with coronavirus spike peptide pools or control peptides (ViraFEST assay). The ViraFEST assay was used in the study, in which antigen-specific T cells were expanded with peptide pools and expanded clonotypes were subsequently identified by TCR sequencing. The convalescent patients' positive SARS-CoV-2 PCR tests fell between March and December 2020, which was before the Alpha, Beta and Delta variants emerged in the United States. PBMCs were cultured at around 2 million per well in IMDM supplemented with around 5.5% human AB serum and about 10 IU/ml IL-2, with 9.5 to 10 ug/ml peptide pools added. On days 3 and 7, half of the culture medium was replaced with fresh IL-2-containing medium. After approximately eleven days of culture, CD4+ T cells were isolated by negative selection using the EasySep CD4+ T cell isolation kit. PBMCs were separated from whole blood using Ficoll-Paque Plus gradient centrifugation and then either used fresh or cryopreserved at -140C. In general, triplicate wells were set up for every culture condition.

The sample originates from a study of vaccination and CD4 T cells after COVID-19 (dated 2022 in TCRdb). Concerning the study at large: SARS-CoV-2 positivity had been established in the convalescent patients by nasal swab PCR, and mild disease was recorded in several of these patients and severe disease in one. In the convalescent cohort there were six males and four females, among whom were two Hispanic individuals, seven Caucasians, two Asians and one multiracial person. Two doses of either the Pfizer-BioNTech BNT162b2 vaccine (n=8) or the Moderna mRNA-1273 vaccine (n=2) were administered to participants. Post-COVID blood samples were collected from convalescent patients a median of approximately 93 days after diagnosis, with a range of roughly 35 to 180 days. Post-vaccine blood samples were taken a median of around 77 days after the second vaccine dose, with a range of 14 to 241 days. The cultures were stimulated with overlapping spike peptide pools from SARS-CoV-2 and from the common cold coronaviruses HCoV-NL63, HCoV-OC43 and HCoV-229E. Control cultures used a CEFX viral epitope pool as positive control, an HIV-1 Nef peptide pool as negative control, or no peptide. In 10 COVID-19 convalescent patients and a handful of infection-naive healthy vaccine recipients, the spike-specific CD4+ TCR repertoire before mRNA vaccination was compared with the repertoire after mRNA vaccination.

Reading the germline V gene (reference sequence) gives CDR1 SGHKS and CDR2 YYEKEE. The CDR3 numbers 15 residues from cysteine through phenylalanine. The sequence is cut down to CDR3 DNA, 45 bases in frame from base 1. At the junction V is shortened by 0 bases and J by 8 bases, with 14 bases in between. The paper as a whole reports these results and caveats: The median number of SARS-CoV-2-reactive clonotypes rose from under 25 after infection to around 40 after vaccination, but the change was not significant. The study included relatively few convalescent patients and did not analyze early timepoints after natural infection. Nearly all vaccine-specific clones in convalescent patients (304 of 307) were mono-reactive for SARS-CoV-2 spike rather than cross-reactive with common cold coronaviruses. Among the post-vaccine SARS-CoV-2-reactive clones in convalescent patients, a median 86.3% showed up only after vaccination, which suggests vaccine-specific priming.

This TCR derives from a human donor who had recovered from COVID-19. Sequencing was performed on CD4+ T cells from blood, cultured in vitro. The V gene is TRBV5-5 and the J gene is TRBJ2-2, with TRBD2 perhaps the D gene, on 5 matching bases. CDR3 loop: CASSLVPLAGGELFF. The DNA reads TGTGCCAGCAGCTTGGTGCCGCTAGCAGGAGGGGAGCTGTTTTTT.